The entry below describes one TCR beta chain. Antigen unknown. The CDR3 runs 14 residues. CDR1 and CDR2 (germline): SGHDN, FVKESK. V shed 3 bases, J shed 1 base, and the junction held 2 bases outside the gene matches. The study ran its PCR with 60 Vbeta and 13 Jbeta primers. The method was immunoSEQ multiplex PCR; TCRdb's version includes in-frame clones alone and lacks a portion of them. Of over 85,000 clones listed, under 85% were seen once; the top ten hold about 2%. The data belong to a study of cytomegalovirus exposure and HLA in healthy donors. Points from the study as a whole: Some TCR beta chains (roughly 150 of them) were listed as cytomegalovirus-associated. High sensitivity and specificity were reportedly achieved when the classifier diagnosed cytomegalovirus status.

The chain couples TRBV14 to TRBJ1-1; 7 bases line up with TRBD1. The receptor was derived from a man aged 35 to 55 in good health and CMV-seronegative. The specimen sequenced was PBMCs. The CDR3 protein is CASSQGQPNTEAFF. CDR3 nucleotide sequence: TGTGCCAGCAGCCAGGGACAGCCGAACACTGAAGCTTTCTTT.